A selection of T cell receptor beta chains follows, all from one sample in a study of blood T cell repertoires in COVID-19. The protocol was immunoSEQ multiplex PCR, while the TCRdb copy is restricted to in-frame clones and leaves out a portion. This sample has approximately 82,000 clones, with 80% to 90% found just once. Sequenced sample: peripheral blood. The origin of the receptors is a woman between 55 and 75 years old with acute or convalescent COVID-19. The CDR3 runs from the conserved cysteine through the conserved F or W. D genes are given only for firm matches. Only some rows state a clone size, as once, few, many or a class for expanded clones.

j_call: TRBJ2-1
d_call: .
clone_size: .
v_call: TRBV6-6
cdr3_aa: CASRNSLQFF
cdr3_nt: TGTGCCAGCAGAAACAGCCTCCAGTTCTTC

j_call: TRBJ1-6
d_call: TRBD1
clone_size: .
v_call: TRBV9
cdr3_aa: CASRERTGDNSPLHF
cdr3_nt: TGTGCCAGCAGGGAGAGGACAGGGGATAATTCACCCCTCCACTTT

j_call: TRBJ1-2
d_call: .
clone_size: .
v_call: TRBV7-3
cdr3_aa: CASSSARGYGYTF
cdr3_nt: TGTGCCAGCAGCTCCGCAAGAGGGTATGGCTACACCTTC

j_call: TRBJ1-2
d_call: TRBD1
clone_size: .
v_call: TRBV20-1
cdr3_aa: CSADRVWGYTF
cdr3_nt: TGCAGTGCTGACAGGGTTTGGGGCTACACCTTC

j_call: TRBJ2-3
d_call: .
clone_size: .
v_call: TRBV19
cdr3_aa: CASSIYPLTDTQYF
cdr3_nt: TGTGCCAGTAGTATATATCCCCTCACAGATACGCAGTATTTT

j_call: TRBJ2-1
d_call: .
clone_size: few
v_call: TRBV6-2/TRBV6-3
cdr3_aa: CASSPVTGTQYNEQFF
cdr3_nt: TGTGCCAGCAGCCCTGTAACAGGGACCCAATACAATGAGCAGTTCTTC

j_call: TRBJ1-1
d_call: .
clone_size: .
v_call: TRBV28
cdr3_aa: CASSLGQVNTEAFF
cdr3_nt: TGTGCCAGCAGTCTGGGCCAAGTGAACACTGAAGCTTTCTTT

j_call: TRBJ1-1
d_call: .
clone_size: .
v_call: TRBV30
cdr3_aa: CAWSVLAEAFF
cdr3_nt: TGTGCCTGGAGTGTACTAGCAGAAGCTTTCTTT

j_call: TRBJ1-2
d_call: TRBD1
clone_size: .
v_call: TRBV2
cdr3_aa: CASSERQGVGGYTF
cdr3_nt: TGTGCCAGCAGTGAGAGACAGGGGGTGGGCGGCTACACCTTC

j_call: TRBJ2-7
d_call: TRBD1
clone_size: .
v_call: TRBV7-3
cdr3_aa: CASSPRGTALYEQYF
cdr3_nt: TGTGCCAGCAGCCCCAGGGGGACGGCCCTCTACGAGCAGTACTTC

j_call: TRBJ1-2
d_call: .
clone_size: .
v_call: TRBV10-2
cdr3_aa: CASSEDRFVVGYTF
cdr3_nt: TGCGCCAGCAGTGAGGACAGGTTTGTGGTCGGCTACACCTTC